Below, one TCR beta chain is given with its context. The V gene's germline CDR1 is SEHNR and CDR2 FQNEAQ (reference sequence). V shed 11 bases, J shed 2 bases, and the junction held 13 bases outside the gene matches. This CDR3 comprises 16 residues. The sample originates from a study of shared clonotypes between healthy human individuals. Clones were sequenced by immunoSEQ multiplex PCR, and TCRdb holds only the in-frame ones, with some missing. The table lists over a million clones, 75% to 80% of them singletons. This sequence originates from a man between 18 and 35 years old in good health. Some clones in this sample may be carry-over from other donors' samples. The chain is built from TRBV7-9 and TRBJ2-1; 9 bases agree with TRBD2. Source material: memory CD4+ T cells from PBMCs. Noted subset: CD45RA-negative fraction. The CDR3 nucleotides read TGTGCCGGAGGAGGGGCGGGAGGGCCAACCTACAATGAGCAGTTCTTC. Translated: CAGGGAGGPTYNEQFF.